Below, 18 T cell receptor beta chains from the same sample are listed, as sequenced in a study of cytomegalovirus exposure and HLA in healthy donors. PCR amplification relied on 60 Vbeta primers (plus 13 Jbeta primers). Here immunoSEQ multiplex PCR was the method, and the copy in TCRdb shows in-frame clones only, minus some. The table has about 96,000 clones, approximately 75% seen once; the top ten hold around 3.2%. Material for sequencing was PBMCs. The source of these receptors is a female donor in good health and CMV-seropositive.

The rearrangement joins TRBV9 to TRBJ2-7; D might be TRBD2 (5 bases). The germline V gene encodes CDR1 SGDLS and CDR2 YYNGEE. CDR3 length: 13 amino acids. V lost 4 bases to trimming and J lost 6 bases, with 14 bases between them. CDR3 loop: CASSPRPAGEQYF. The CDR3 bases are TGTGCCAGCAGCCCCCGCCCGGCGGGCGAGCAGTACTTC.

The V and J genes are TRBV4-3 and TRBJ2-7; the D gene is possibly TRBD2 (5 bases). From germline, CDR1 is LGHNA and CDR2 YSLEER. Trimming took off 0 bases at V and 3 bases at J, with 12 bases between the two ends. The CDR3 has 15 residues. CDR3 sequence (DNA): TGCGCCAGCAGCCAAGATACGGGCAGCGGCTACGAGCAGTACTTC. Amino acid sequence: CASSQDTGSGYEQYF.

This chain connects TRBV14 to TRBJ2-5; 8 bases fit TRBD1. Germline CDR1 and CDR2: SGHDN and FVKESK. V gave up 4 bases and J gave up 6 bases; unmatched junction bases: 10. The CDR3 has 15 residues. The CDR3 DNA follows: TGTGCCAGCAGCCTCCGCCGCCAGGGGGCACAGACCCAGTACTTC. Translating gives CASSLRRQGAQTQYF.

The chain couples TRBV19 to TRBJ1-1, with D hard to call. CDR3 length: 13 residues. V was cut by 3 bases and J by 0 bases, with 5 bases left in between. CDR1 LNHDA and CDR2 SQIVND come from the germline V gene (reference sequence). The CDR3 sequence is CASSIQMNTEAFF. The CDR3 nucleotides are TGTGCCAGTAGTATTCAAATGAACACTGAAGCTTTCTTT.

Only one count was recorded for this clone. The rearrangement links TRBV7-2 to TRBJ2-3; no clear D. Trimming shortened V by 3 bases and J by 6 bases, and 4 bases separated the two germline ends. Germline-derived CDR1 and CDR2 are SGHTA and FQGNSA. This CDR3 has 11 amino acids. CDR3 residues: CASSLQDTQYF. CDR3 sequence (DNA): TGTGCCAGCAGCTTGCAGGATACGCAGTATTTT.

The CDR3 loop is CSVGAGLGTEAFF. Here the CDR3 DNA reads TGCAGCGTTGGTGCTGGACTTGGAACTGAAGCTTTCTTT. The chain recombines TRBV29-1 with TRBJ1-1; D unclear. V was trimmed by 4 bases and J by 5 bases, leaving 14 bases between them. This CDR3 has 13 amino acids. From germline, CDR1 is SQVTM and CDR2 ANQGSEA. Using reference TRBV29-1 and TRBJ1-1 for the parts outside the CDR3, the full variable domain is SAVISQKPSRDICQRGTSLTIQCQVDSQVTMMFWYRQQPGQSLTLIATANQGSEATYESGFVIDKFPISRPNLTFSTLTVSNMSPEDSSIYLCSVGAGLGTEAFFGQGTRLTVV.

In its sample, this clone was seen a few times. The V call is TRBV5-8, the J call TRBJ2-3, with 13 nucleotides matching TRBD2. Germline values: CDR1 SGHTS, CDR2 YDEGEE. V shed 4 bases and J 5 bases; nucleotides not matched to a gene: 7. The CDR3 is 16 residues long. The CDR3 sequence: CASSLGLAGARDTQYF. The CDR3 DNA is TGTGCCAGCAGCCTCGGACTAGCGGGAGCCAGAGATACGCAGTATTTT.

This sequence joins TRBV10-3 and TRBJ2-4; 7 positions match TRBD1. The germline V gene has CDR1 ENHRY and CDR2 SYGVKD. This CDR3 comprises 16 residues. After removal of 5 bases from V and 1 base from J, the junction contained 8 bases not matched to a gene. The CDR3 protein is CAISSTGDTAKNIQYF. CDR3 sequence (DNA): TGTGCCATCAGTAGTACAGGGGACACGGCCAAAAACATTCAGTACTTC.

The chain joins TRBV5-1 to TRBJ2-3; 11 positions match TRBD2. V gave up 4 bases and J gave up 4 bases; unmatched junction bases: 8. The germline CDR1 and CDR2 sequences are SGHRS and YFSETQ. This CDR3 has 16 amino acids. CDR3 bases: TGCGCCAGCAGCGTCCGACTAGCGGGAAATTCAGATACGCAGTATTTT. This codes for CASSVRLAGNSDTQYF.

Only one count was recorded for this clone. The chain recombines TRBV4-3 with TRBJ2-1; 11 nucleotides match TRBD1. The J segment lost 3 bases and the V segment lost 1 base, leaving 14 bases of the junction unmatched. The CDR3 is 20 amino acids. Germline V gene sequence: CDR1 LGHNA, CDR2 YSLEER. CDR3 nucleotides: TGCGCCAGCAGCCAAGTACGGGACAGGGGGAGACTGTCCTTCTACAATGAGCAGTTCTTC. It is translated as CASSQVRDRGRLSFYNEQFF.

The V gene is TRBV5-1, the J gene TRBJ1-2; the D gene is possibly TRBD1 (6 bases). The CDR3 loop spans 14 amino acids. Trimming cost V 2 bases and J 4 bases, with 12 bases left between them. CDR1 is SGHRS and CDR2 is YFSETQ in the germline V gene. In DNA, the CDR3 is TGCGCCAGCAGCTTCGAGGGGGTTGGCTATGGCTACACCTTC. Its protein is CASSFEGVGYGYTF.

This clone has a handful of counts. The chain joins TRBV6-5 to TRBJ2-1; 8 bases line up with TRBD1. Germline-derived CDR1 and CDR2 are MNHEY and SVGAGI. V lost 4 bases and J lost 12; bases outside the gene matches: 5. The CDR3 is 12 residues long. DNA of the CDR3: TGTGCCAGCAGTTCGCCCGGGACAGGGCAGTTCTTC. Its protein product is CASSSPGTGQFF.

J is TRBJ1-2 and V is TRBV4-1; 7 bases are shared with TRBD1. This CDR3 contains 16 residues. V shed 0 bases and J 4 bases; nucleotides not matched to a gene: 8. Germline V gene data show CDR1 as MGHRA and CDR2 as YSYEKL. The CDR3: CASSQDQTGDGYGYTF. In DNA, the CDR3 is TGCGCCAGCAGCCAAGACCAAACAGGGGACGGCTATGGCTACACCTTC.

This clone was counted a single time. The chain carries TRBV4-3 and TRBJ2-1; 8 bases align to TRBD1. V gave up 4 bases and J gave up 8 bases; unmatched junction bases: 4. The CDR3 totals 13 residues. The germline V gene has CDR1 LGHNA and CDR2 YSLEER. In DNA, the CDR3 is TGCGCCAGCAGCCTTCAGGGGGCGGATGAGCAGTTCTTC. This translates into CASSLQGADEQFF.

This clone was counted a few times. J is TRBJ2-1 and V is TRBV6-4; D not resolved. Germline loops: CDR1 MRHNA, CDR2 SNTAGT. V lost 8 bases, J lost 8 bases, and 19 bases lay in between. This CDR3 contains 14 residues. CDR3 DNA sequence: TGTGCCAGCGGAGAGGCTTCCGAGTCCCATGAGCAGTTCTTC. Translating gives CASGEASESHEQFF.

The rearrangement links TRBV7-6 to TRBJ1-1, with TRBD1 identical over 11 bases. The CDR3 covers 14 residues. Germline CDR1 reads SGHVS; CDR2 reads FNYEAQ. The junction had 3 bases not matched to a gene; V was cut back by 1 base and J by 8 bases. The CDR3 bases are TGTGCCAGCAGCTTAGTGGACAGGGGGCCCGAAGCTTTCTTT. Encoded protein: CASSLVDRGPEAFF.

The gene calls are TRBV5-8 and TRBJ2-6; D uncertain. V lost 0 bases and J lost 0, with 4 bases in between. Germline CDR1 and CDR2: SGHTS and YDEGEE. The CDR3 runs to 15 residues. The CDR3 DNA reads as TGTGCCAGCAGCTTGGTTAGCTCTGGGGCCAACGTCCTGACTTTC. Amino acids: CASSLVSSGANVLTF.

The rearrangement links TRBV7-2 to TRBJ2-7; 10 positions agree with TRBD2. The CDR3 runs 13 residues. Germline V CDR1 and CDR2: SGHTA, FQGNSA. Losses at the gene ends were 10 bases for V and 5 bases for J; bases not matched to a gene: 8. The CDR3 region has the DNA TGTGCCACTTCTCTAGCGGGAGTCAACGAGCAGTACTTC. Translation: CATSLAGVNEQYF.